Listed below are T cell receptor beta chains from one sample, sequenced in a study of blood T cell repertoires in COVID-19. Sequencing was performed with immunoSEQ multiplex PCR; in TCRdb, only in-frame clones are kept and a portion is missing. Here the sample spans around 260,000 clones, about nine tenths being singletons. The sequencing input was peripheral blood. All receptors derive from a woman between 25 and 40 years old with active or convalescent COVID-19. CDR3s include the opening cysteine and the closing phenylalanine or tryptophan. D genes are given only for firm matches. A clone size is listed for some rows: how often the clone was seen (once, few, many), or a class if it is expanded.

.	TRBJ2-1	.	TRBV27	CASRGAGTGIGGGSLYNEQFF	TGTGCCAGCAGGGGAGCCGGGACAGGGATTGGCGGGGGGTCACTCTACAATGAGCAGTTCTTC
.	TRBJ2-6	.	TRBV7-2	CASSLAGTGANVLTF	TGTGCCAGCAGCTTAGCCGGGACTGGGGCCAACGTCCTGACTTTC
.	TRBJ1-6	.	TRBV19	CAGGGSSYNSPLHF	TGTGCCGGGGGAGGAAGCTCCTATAATTCACCCCTCCACTTT
.	TRBJ1-3	TRBD1	TRBV9	CASSVESPTGGMMAGNTIYF	TGTGCCAGCAGCGTAGAGTCCCCGACAGGGGGCATGATGGCTGGAAACACCATATATTTT
once	TRBJ1-2	TRBD1	TRBV7-9	CASSSGGAGAHYGYTF	TGTGCCAGCAGCTCAGGGGGAGCGGGGGCGCACTATGGCTACACCTTC
.	TRBJ1-2	TRBD1	TRBV24-1	CATSDPGQDLYGYTF	TGTGCCACCAGTGATCCGGGACAGGACCTCTATGGCTACACCTTC
medium-sized	TRBJ2-7	.	TRBV10-3	CAISEPRDTSSYEQYF	TGTGCCATCAGTGAGCCCCGGGACACGAGCTCCTACGAGCAGTACTTC
few	TRBJ1-2	TRBD1	TRBV11-3	CASSLTGGDGYTF	TGTGCCAGCAGCTTGACAGGGGGAGATGGCTACACCTTC
.	TRBJ1-2	TRBD1	TRBV18	CASSPPGQLFYGYTF	TGTGCCAGCTCACCACCGGGACAGCTCTTCTATGGCTACACCTTC
.	TRBJ2-4	.	TRBV5-1	CASSPEAGVANIQYF	TGCGCCAGCAGCCCTGAAGCAGGGGTTGCCAACATTCAGTACTTC
few	TRBJ1-3	.	TRBV28	CASSRGAGPRLGNTIYF	TGTGCCAGCAGCCGTGGGGCAGGGCCGCGCCTTGGAAACACCATATATTTT
.	TRBJ1-6	.	TRBV6-5	CASSRHREDGSPLHF	TGTGCCAGCAGTAGACACAGGGAAGACGGTTCACCCCTCCACTTT
.	TRBJ2-2	TRBD1	TRBV28	CANDRGQNTGELFF	TGTGCCAATGACAGGGGCCAAAACACCGGGGAGCTGTTTTTT
once	TRBJ1-3	.	TRBV7-2	CASSLRGTGTGNTIYF	TGTGCCAGCAGCTTAAGGGGGACGGGCACCGGGAACACCATATATTTT
.	TRBJ2-3	TRBD1	TRBV19	CASSIWGQGAGDTDTQYF	TGTGCCAGTAGTATATGGGGACAGGGGGCAGGAGATACAGATACGCAGTATTTT
.	TRBJ2-2	.	TRBV10-3	CAISEHQGTYGIPGELFF	TGTGCCATCAGTGAGCACCAGGGGACCTACGGGATTCCCGGGGAGCTGTTTTTT
.	TRBJ2-6	TRBD1	TRBV7-2	CASSWLQTGGVSGANVLTF	TGTGCCAGCAGCTGGCTCCAGACAGGGGGAGTCTCTGGGGCCAACGTCCTGACTTTC
.	TRBJ2-3	TRBD2	TRBV7-3	CASSLGLASDTQYF	TGTGCCAGCAGCTTGGGACTAGCGTCAGATACGCAGTATTTT
.	TRBJ2-1	TRBD1	TRBV19	CASSIPGQGRNEQFF	TGTGCCAGTAGTATCCCCGGACAGGGTCGGAATGAGCAGTTCTTC
.	TRBJ1-1	.	TRBV23-1	CASSQSPGLNTEAFF	TGCGCCAGCAGTCAATCCCCGGGATTGAACACTGAAGCTTTCTTT
.	TRBJ2-3	TRBD2	TRBV2	CASRDSGGASTDTQYF	TGTGCCAGCAGGGATAGCGGGGGGGCCAGCACAGATACGCAGTATTTT
.	TRBJ2-1	TRBD1	TRBV18	CASSPGAGQGYDEQFF	TGTGCCAGCTCACCGGGGGCTGGACAGGGGTACGATGAGCAGTTCTTC
.	TRBJ2-7	TRBD2	TRBV27	CASSLLAGGSPYEQYF	TGTGCCAGCAGTTTATTGGCGGGGGGGTCCCCCTACGAGCAGTACTTC
.	TRBJ2-3	TRBD2	TRBV5-1	CASYSSGGTPDTQYF	TGCGCCAGCTATAGCAGCGGGGGGACCCCAGATACGCAGTATTTT
once	TRBJ2-3	TRBD2	TRBV7-3	CASSFDVLAGKQYF	TGTGCCAGCAGCTTCGACGTCTTAGCGGGGAAGCAGTATTTT
.	TRBJ2-7	.	TRBV7-9	CASSPGNSYEQYF	TGTGCCAGCAGCCCGGGTAACTCCTACGAGCAGTACTTC
.	TRBJ1-6	TRBD1	TRBV30	CAWSVTGTGRRPLHF	TGTGCCTGGAGTGTTACCGGGACAGGCAGGCGACCCCTCCACTTT
.	TRBJ2-7	.	TRBV10-3	CAISLGLPGEQYF	TGTGCCATCAGTCTGGGACTGCCTGGCGAGCAGTACTTC
.	TRBJ2-3	.	TRBV27	CASSLGLADTDTQYF	TGTGCCAGCAGTTTGGGACTCGCCGACACAGATACGCAGTATTTT
.	TRBJ2-2	.	TRBV7-2	CASSPDRIGTGELFF	TGTGCCAGCAGCCCTGACAGGATTGGCACCGGGGAGCTGTTTTTT
.	TRBJ2-1	.	TRBV5-4	CASSSQGYDPNNEQFF	TGTGCCAGCAGCTCACAGGGCTATGATCCAAACAATGAGCAGTTCTTC
.	TRBJ1-1	.	TRBV19	CASSIWRGLNTEAFF	TGTGCCAGTAGTATTTGGCGGGGGTTGAACACTGAAGCTTTCTTT
once	TRBJ1-2	.	TRBV12-3/TRBV12-4	CASSLTEFGYTF	TGTGCCAGCAGTCTGACAGAATTTGGCTACACCTTC
.	TRBJ2-7	.	TRBV5-6	CASSFRPGFSYEQYF	TGTGCCAGCAGCTTCCGACCGGGATTCTCCTACGAGCAGTACTTC
.	TRBJ2-1	TRBD1	TRBV12-3/TRBV12-4	CASSPGQEQFF	TGTGCCAGCAGCCCGGGACAGGAGCAGTTCTTC
once	TRBJ1-2	.	TRBV7-2	CASSLPRSGYTF	TGTGCCAGCAGCTTACCCAGGTCTGGCTACACCTTC
.	TRBJ2-1	.	TRBV29-1	CSVDPTGSYNEQFF	TGCAGCGTTGACCCCACGGGATCCTACAATGAGCAGTTCTTC
.	TRBJ1-2	TRBD1	TRBV4-3	CASSQDRTGISGYTF	TGCGCCAGCAGCCAAGATAGGACAGGGATTAGTGGCTACACCTTC
.	TRBJ1-2	TRBD1	TRBV30	CAWAPRDSPIYGYTF	TGTGCCTGGGCTCCGCGGGACAGCCCGATCTATGGCTACACCTTC
.	TRBJ2-3	.	TRBV5-1	CASSFWGEDTQYF	TGCGCCAGCAGCTTTTGGGGGGAAGATACGCAGTATTTT
.	TRBJ2-3	TRBD1	TRBV3-1/TRBV3-2	CASSQVQGADTQYF	TGTGCCAGCAGCCAAGTACAGGGGGCAGATACGCAGTATTTT
.	TRBJ2-2	.	TRBV5-1	CASTTVPTGELFF	TGCGCCAGCACCACTGTCCCCACCGGGGAGCTGTTTTTT
few	TRBJ2-5	TRBD2	TRBV7-2	CASSVTSGQETQYF	TGTGCCAGCAGCGTAACTAGCGGGCAAGAGACCCAGTACTTC
.	TRBJ2-1	.	TRBV6-5	CASIDNVLYEQFF	TGTGCCAGCATAGATAACGTACTGTATGAGCAGTTCTTC
.	TRBJ1-1	.	TRBV5-6	CASSSGITEAFF	TGTGCCAGCAGTTCAGGGATCACTGAAGCTTTCTTT
.	TRBJ2-7	.	TRBV15	CATSRAGAQPYEQYF	TGTGCCACCAGCAGGGCGGGGGCCCAACCCTACGAGCAGTACTTC
.	TRBJ1-4	TRBD1	TRBV7-9	CASQTGSEKLFF	TGTGCCAGCCAGACAGGGAGTGAAAAACTGTTTTTT
.	TRBJ2-7	.	TRBV19	CASSIAWGGSYEQYF	TGTGCCAGTAGTATAGCTTGGGGCGGTTCCTACGAGCAGTACTTC
.	TRBJ2-3	.	TRBV24-1	CATSDGGADTQYF	TGTGCCACCAGTGACGGGGGTGCTGATACGCAGTATTTT
.	TRBJ2-1	.	TRBV29-1	CSVPLERRRGEQFF	TGCAGCGTGCCCCTCGAGCGGAGGAGAGGTGAGCAGTTCTTC
.	TRBJ1-3	.	TRBV30	CAWSVPRTIGNTIYF	TGTGCCTGGAGTGTACCCAGGACAATTGGAAACACCATATATTTT
.	TRBJ1-1	TRBD1	TRBV7-9	CASSLEDRVRVNTEAFF	TGTGCCAGCAGCTTAGAGGACAGGGTGCGGGTGAACACTGAAGCTTTCTTT
once	TRBJ1-4	TRBD1	TRBV27	CVCPGQGTGANEKLFF	TGTGTCTGTCCGGGACAGGGGACGGGTGCTAATGAAAAACTGTTTTTT
.	TRBJ1-2	TRBD1	TRBV28	CASSFGGDSGIYTF	TGTGCCAGCAGTTTCGGGGGGGACAGCGGGATCTACACCTTC
few	TRBJ1-3	TRBD1	TRBV7-9	CASSLVLGGPGNTIYF	TGTGCCAGCAGCTTAGTGTTAGGGGGCCCTGGAAACACCATATATTTT
.	TRBJ1-6	.	TRBV6-5	CASRPGRAAALHF	TGTGCCAGCAGGCCAGGGCGCGCCGCGGCCCTCCACTTT
.	TRBJ2-3	.	TRBV18	CASSPRAHARTDTQYF	TGTGCCAGCTCACCACGTGCGCACGCCCGCACAGATACGCAGTATTTT
.	TRBJ1-6	.	TRBV28	CASSPRHGGESPLHF	TGTGCCAGCAGTCCCCGACACGGGGGGGAATCACCCCTCCACTTT
.	TRBJ1-1	TRBD1	TRBV28	CASSLQGAHSEAFF	TGTGCCAGCAGTTTACAGGGGGCGCATTCTGAAGCTTTCTTT